One TCR beta chain is described in this entry. Time point: newly diagnosed GD, antithyroid drugs for less than 3 months. The TCR library was made from RNA extracted from PBMCs. Trimming shortened V by 0 bases and J by 0 bases, and 6 bases separated the two germline ends. The CDR3 is 15 residues long. CDR1 is KGHDR and CDR2 is SFDVKD in the germline V gene. The sample originates from a study of regulatory T cells in long-lasting Graves disease. CDR3 regions were amplified by Arm-PCR using iRepertoire HTBI primers to build TCR beta libraries. In TCRdb, the multiplex PCR reads were re-called with MiXCR into one record per CDR3 protein. The data hold fewer than 500,000 distinct CDR3 sequences, with 15% to 20% observed a single time. This sample also appeared in a second study, on T cells in Graves' hyperthyroidism and ophthalmopathy. That paper notes: With the HTBI primer set, the TCR CDR3 went through a first round of RT-PCR.

The specimen comprised peripheral blood mononuclear cells (PBMCs), sampled at new diagnosis, from a patient treated with antithyroid drugs. This clonotype originated in a middle-aged man with Graves disease. The genes are TRBV24-1 and TRBJ2-3; no clear D gene. CDR3 nucleotides: TGTGCCACCAGTGATTTGGCGGATAGCACAGATACGCAGTATTTT. Translating gives CATSDLADSTDTQYF.